A single sample gave rise to the 28 T cell receptor beta chains below, sequenced in a study of neurological immune-mediated disorders. TCRdb re-derived calls from the 5' RACE reads in MiXCR, one entry per CDR3 protein. The table lists 65,000 to 85,000 distinct CDR3 sequences, 3.2% of them singletons. Sequencing was carried out using PBMCs. These receptors came from a woman in her forties or fifties with multiple sclerosis.

This clonotype occurred a few times. The chain carries TRBV12-3 or TRBV12-4 and TRBJ1-5, with 11 bases fitting TRBD1. V trimming: 6 bases; J trimming: 3 bases; junction bases outside the gene matches: 4. The CDR3 has 15 amino acids. CDR3 protein: CASRGTGGTNQPQHF. In DNA, the CDR3 is TGTGCCAGCAGAGGGACAGGGGGGACCAATCAGCCCCAGCATTTT.

This clonotype was seen repeatedly, ten times or more. J is TRBJ1-1 and V is TRBV7-9; perhaps TRBD1 as D (5 bases). V dropped 9 bases and J dropped 3 bases, with 14 bases sitting between them. This CDR3 is built from 13 residues. Germline values: CDR1 SEHNR, CDR2 FQNEAQ (reference sequence). The CDR3 nucleotides are TGTGCCAGTAAGAGGGGAGTCGACACTGAAGCTTTCTTT. Translated, it gives CASKRGVDTEAFF.

This clonotype was seen at least ten times. The chain recombines TRBV6-2 or TRBV6-3 with TRBJ2-7; no clear D gene. V was trimmed by 4 bases and J by 3 bases, leaving 7 bases between them. This CDR3 has 12 amino acids. Germline V gene data show CDR1 as MNHEY and CDR2 as SVGEGT. The chain's CDR3 is CASSLKVYEQYF. CDR3 bases: TGTGCCAGCAGTTTAAAAGTCTACGAGCAGTACTTC.

This clonotype was recorded many times. The chain uses TRBV5-1 and TRBJ1-4, with 7 nucleotides matching TRBD1. Germline CDR1 and CDR2: SGHRS and YFSETQ. V gave up 4 bases and J gave up 7 bases; unmatched junction bases: 10. This CDR3 contains 15 residues. CDR3 sequence (DNA): TGCGCCAGCAGCCTGGACGGGACAGAGGCTGAAAAACTGTTTTTT. Its translation is CASSLDGTEAEKLFF. Supplemented by reference TRBV5-1 and TRBJ1-4, the full variable domain reads KAGVTQTPRYLIKTRGQQVTLSCSPISGHRSVSWYQQTPGQGLQFLFEYFSETQRNKGNFPGRFSGRQFSNSRSEMNVSTLELGDSALYLCASSLDGTEAEKLFFGSGTQLSVL.

Ten or more counts support this clonotype. The rearrangement links TRBV27 to TRBJ1-3; no definite D call. The CDR3 sequence is 14 residues long. CDR1 is MNHEY and CDR2 is SMNVEV in the germline V gene (reference sequence). Trimming removed 6 bases at V and 0 bases at J, with 9 bases between. CDR3 amino acids: CASSSLSSGNTIYF. The CDR3, as DNA: TGTGCCAGCAGCTCCCTATCCTCTGGAAACACCATATATTTT.

This clonotype was seen only a few times. Compared with germline, one end of the junction differs, possibly owing to a read error. The V gene is TRBV5-1, the J gene TRBJ2-4, with D perhaps TRBD1 (6 bases). Germline assignment: CDR1 SGHRS and CDR2 YFSETQ. The CDR3 runs 14 residues. The CDR3 region has the DNA TGCGCCACCAGCCTAGGGGGAGCCAAAAAAATTCAGTACTTC. Translated, it gives CATSLGGAKKIQYF.

This clonotype was observed at least ten times. The gene calls are TRBV5-1 and TRBJ2-1; D is unclear. CDR1 and CDR2 (germline): SGHRS, YFSETQ. V lost 4 bases and J 3 bases, leaving 11 bases between the germline ends. The CDR3 runs to 14 residues. This chain's CDR3 is CASSPGSVYNEQFF. CDR3 nucleotide sequence: TGCGCCAGCAGCCCTGGATCAGTCTACAATGAGCAGTTCTTC.

The table lists this clonotype with many counts. V and J are TRBV12-3 or TRBV12-4 and TRBJ1-6; D not certain. Trimming shortened V by 1 base and J by 5 bases, and 6 bases separated the two germline ends. CDR3 length: 14 amino acids. The CDR3 reads CASSLEQHNSPLHF. The CDR3 bases are TGTGCCAGCAGTTTAGAGCAACATAATTCACCCCTCCACTTT.

This clonotype was observed at least ten times. The J gene is TRBJ1-2, the V gene TRBV12-3 or TRBV12-4; D ambiguous. CDR3 length equals 13 residues. V gave up 0 bases and J gave up 5 bases, with 7 bases separating them. CDR3 nucleotide sequence: TGTGCCAGCAGTTTAGCGATGGGGTATGGCTACACCTTC. This gives the protein CASSLAMGYGYTF.

This clonotype was detected ten times or more. This chain uses TRBV7-6 with TRBJ2-2; no clear D. V was shortened by 2 bases and J by 7 bases, with 8 bases between the two germline ends. The CDR3 is made up of 13 amino acids. In germline, CDR1 is SGHVS, CDR2 FNYEAQ. CDR3 loop: CASSLYRGGELFF. The CDR3 coding sequence is TGTGCCAGCAGCTTATACAGAGGCGGGGAGCTGTTTTTT.

This clonotype showed up many times. J is TRBJ1-6 and V is TRBV7-9; D not resolved. The V end was cut by 4 bases, the J end by 13 bases, with 14 bases between. Germline CDR1 is SEHNR and CDR2 is FQNEAQ (reference sequence). The length of the CDR3 is 13 residues. This chain's CDR3 is CASSSPGGRPLHF. In DNA, the CDR3 is TGTGCCAGCAGCTCCCCGGGAGGCCGCCCCCTCCACTTT.

Many counts were recorded for this clonotype. The chain employs TRBV7-8 and TRBJ2-5; 8 positions match TRBD1. This CDR3 region has 14 residues. Per germline, CDR1 SGHVS and CDR2 FQNEAQ. Trimming took 2 bases from V and 7 from J; bases not matched to a gene: 6. CDR3 loop: CASSLSRGPGTQYF. CDR3 nucleotides: TGTGCCAGCAGCTTATCCAGGGGGCCAGGGACCCAGTACTTC.

This clonotype was found many times. The V call is TRBV5-1, the J call TRBJ2-7; TRBD1 matches 8 bases. With 6 bases clipped from V and 5 bases from J, the junction kept 10 bases outside the gene matches. The CDR3 contains 14 residues. Germline lookup yields CDR1 SGHRS and CDR2 YFSETQ. The CDR3 DNA sequence: TGCGCCAGCAATCGAGGACAGGGAACCCACGAGCAGTACTTC. Translation: CASNRGQGTHEQYF.

This clonotype was counted only a few times. V is TRBV3-1 and J is TRBJ2-7, with TRBD1 identical over 9 bases. The J segment lost 9 bases and the V segment lost 3 bases, leaving 18 bases of the junction unmatched. Germline-derived CDR1 and CDR2 are LGHDT and YNNKEL (reference sequence). The CDR3 is made up of 17 amino acids. The CDR3 loop is CASSQTGGSENPLGQYF. For the CDR3, the DNA is TGTGCCAGCAGCCAGACAGGGGGTAGCGAGAACCCCCTCGGGCAGTACTTC.

This clonotype has a count of ten or more. V and J are TRBV5-1 and TRBJ2-7; D unclear. Germline V lookup: CDR1 SGHRS, CDR2 YFSETQ. The CDR3 is 14 residues long. V was trimmed by 5 bases and J by 4 bases, leaving 16 bases between them. As DNA, the CDR3 is TGCGCCAGCAGGCCAAACAGTCCCGGATACGAGCAGTACTTC. Protein: CASRPNSPGYEQYF.

This clonotype was counted only a few times. It may be a read error: a sequence one base away is much more abundant. V is TRBV5-1 and J is TRBJ1-6, with TRBD1 as a possible D gene (5 bases). Germline V gives CDR1 SGHRS, CDR2 YFSETQ. CDR3 length: 15 residues. This CDR3 reads CASSLEQVINSPLNF. Written as DNA, the CDR3 is TGCGCCAGCAGCTTGGAACAGGTGATTAATTCACCCCTCAACTTT.

This clonotype appeared many times. The rearrangement links TRBV7-2 to TRBJ1-1; a possible D gene is TRBD1 (6 bases). This CDR3 has 13 residues. V shed 5 bases and J shed 4 bases, with 11 bases lying between them. CDR1 and CDR2 from the germline V gene are SGHTA and FQGNSA. DNA of the CDR3: TGTGCCAGCAGCGGCACAGGGACCACTGAAGCTTTCTTT. Its translation is CASSGTGTTEAFF.

There are many counts of this clonotype. The chain recombines TRBV10-3 with TRBJ1-5, with D perhaps matching TRBD1 (5 bases). This CDR3 contains 14 residues. Trimming took 2 bases from V and 4 from J, leaving 9 bases between them. Germline lookup yields CDR1 ENHRY and CDR2 SYGVKD. CDR3: CAISELQGNQPQHF. Here the CDR3 DNA reads TGTGCCATCAGTGAGCTGCAGGGTAATCAGCCCCAGCATTTT.

This clonotype was detected ten times or more. The rearrangement joins TRBV5-1 to TRBJ1-4; 7 positions agree with TRBD1. From germline, CDR1 is SGHRS and CDR2 YFSETQ. The V gene end was trimmed by 3 bases and the J gene end by 4 bases; junction bases not matched to a gene: 6. This CDR3 has 15 residues. For the CDR3, the DNA is TGCGCCAGCAGCTCCGGGACAGCAAGTAATGAAAAACTGTTTTTT. It is translated as CASSSGTASNEKLFF.

This clonotype was counted ten times or more. The chain links TRBV20-1 to TRBJ2-5; D is undetermined. The CDR3 totals 13 residues. From germline, CDR1 is DFQATT and CDR2 SNEGSKA (reference sequence). Trimming cost V 5 bases and J 2 bases, with 12 bases left between them. The CDR3 spells CSALGIAQETQYF. CDR3 DNA: TGCAGTGCTCTCGGAATCGCTCAAGAGACCCAGTACTTC.

Sample share makes this clonotype medium-sized. The V and J genes are TRBV10-3 and TRBJ2-1; 7 nucleotides agree with TRBD1. This CDR3 has 16 amino acids. With V trimmed by 2 bases and J by 4 bases, 8 bases remained unmatched. Germline V gene lookup returns CDR1 ENHRY and CDR2 SYGVKD. The DNA for the CDR3 is TGTGCCATCAGTGAGGAGGGGGCGCCCCTTTACAATGAGCAGTTCTTC. This sequence encodes CAISEEGAPLYNEQFF.

This chain uses TRBV18 with TRBJ2-2; 9 bases are shared with TRBD1. CDR3 length: 16 amino acids. The V gene end was trimmed by 3 bases and the J gene end by 5 bases; junction bases not matched to a gene: 7. CDR1 is KGHSH, CDR2 LQKENI, per germline. In DNA, the CDR3 is TGTGCCAGCTCACCTCAGAGGACAGGGGAGACCGGGGAGCTGTTTTTT. This codes for CASSPQRTGETGELFF.

This clonotype was observed at least ten times. CDR3 loop: CASTRGRGEQYF. The CDR3 DNA reads as TGTGCCAGCACCCGGGGACGAGGAGAGCAGTACTTC. The rearrangement joins TRBV7-8 to TRBJ2-7, with D tentatively TRBD1 or TRBD2 (5 bases each). Trimming removed 7 bases at V and 7 bases at J, with 14 bases between. This CDR3 is built from 12 residues. CDR1 and CDR2 (germline): SGHVS, FQNEAQ.

This clonotype appeared many times. This rearrangement joins TRBV12-3 or TRBV12-4 to TRBJ1-5; the match to TRBD1 covers 8 bases. CDR3 length equals 14 residues. The V gene end was trimmed by 3 bases and the J gene end by 5 bases; junction bases not matched to a gene: 3. The CDR3 DNA follows: TGTGCCAGCAGTTTGGAGACAGGGGATCAGCCCCAGCATTTT. It is translated as CASSLETGDQPQHF.

This clonotype was seen many times. The V gene is TRBV29-1, the J gene TRBJ1-5, with D unclear. The CDR3 extends over 14 amino acids. Trimming removed 2 bases from V and 3 bases from J, with 11 bases in between. Germline CDR1 reads SQVTM; CDR2 reads ANQGSEA. The CDR3 bases are TGCAGCGTTGAACTAGAATCAAACAATCAGCCCCAGCATTTT. This codes for CSVELESNNQPQHF. Variable domain in full (rest from reference TRBV29-1 and TRBJ1-5): SAVISQKPSRDICQRGTSLTIQCQVDSQVTMMFWYRQQPGQSLTLIATANQGSEATYESGFVIDKFPISRPNLTFSTLTVSNMSPEDSSIYLCSVELESNNQPQHFGDGTRLSIL.

This clonotype has at least ten counts. The chain recombines TRBV4-2 with TRBJ1-1, with TRBD1 matching over 10 bases. Germline CDR1 reads LGHNA; CDR2 reads YNFKEQ. The CDR3 consists of 15 residues. V trimming: 1 base; J trimming: 4 bases; junction bases outside the gene matches: 3. The DNA of the CDR3 is TGTGCCAGCAGCCAAGCCCGGACAGGGGGCACTGAAGCTTTCTTT. This encodes CASSQARTGGTEAFF.

This clonotype was found many times. This chain connects TRBV19 to TRBJ2-2, with D possibly TRBD1 on 6 matching bases. This CDR3 has 15 residues. CDR1 LNHDA and CDR2 SQIVND come from the germline V gene (reference sequence). Trimming stripped 5 bases from V and 0 bases from J, with 10 bases between. The CDR3 reads CASSSTGSNTGELFF. As DNA, the CDR3 is TGTGCCAGTAGTTCAACAGGGTCGAACACCGGGGAGCTGTTTTTT.

This clonotype has a count of ten or more. The chain is built from TRBV2 and TRBJ2-3; 14 positions agree with TRBD2. The CDR3 totals 14 residues. The J segment lost 4 bases and the V segment lost 8 bases, leaving 2 bases of the junction unmatched. Germline V gene sequence: CDR1 SNHLY, CDR2 FYNNEI. CDR3 loop: CASGGLAGADTQYF. For the CDR3, the DNA is TGTGCCAGCGGGGGACTAGCGGGAGCAGATACGCAGTATTTT.